This T cell receptor beta chain appears in the sequencing data of a study of T cells in Graves' hyperthyroidism and ophthalmopathy. Points from the study as a whole: Ophthalmopathy was identified by the model a median 6.5 months ahead of onset.

At least ten counts were recorded for this clonotype. No antigen is known for it. What was amplified from RNA transcripts were TCR beta CDR3 regions. With the HTBI primer set, the TCR CDR3 went through a first round of RT-PCR. One entry per CDR3 protein results from TCRdb running MiXCR on the multiplex PCR reads. This table has nearly 600,000 distinct CDR3 sequences, 11% to 15% appearing once. V gave up 3 bases and J gave up 0 bases; unmatched junction bases: 6. The CDR3 runs to 16 residues. The germline V gene encodes CDR1 SEHNR and CDR2 FQNEAQ (reference sequence). The chain couples TRBV7-9 to TRBJ2-3; TRBD1 aligns across 7 bases. This receptor was taken from a woman between 25 and 40 years old with Graves' hyperthyroidism that later progressed to Graves' ophthalmopathy. The material sequenced was blood. The CDR3 DNA reads as TGTGCCAGCAGCTTTGACAGGGAATCTAGCACAGATACGCAGTATTTT. This encodes CASSFDRESSTDTQYF. Full variable domain (remainder filled in from reference TRBV7-9 and TRBJ2-3): DTGVSQNPRHKITKRGQNVTFRCDPISEHNRLYWYRQTLGQGPEFLTYFQNEAQLEKSRLLSDRFSAERPKGSFSTLEIQRTEQGDSAMYLCASSFDRESSTDTQYFGPGTRLTVL.